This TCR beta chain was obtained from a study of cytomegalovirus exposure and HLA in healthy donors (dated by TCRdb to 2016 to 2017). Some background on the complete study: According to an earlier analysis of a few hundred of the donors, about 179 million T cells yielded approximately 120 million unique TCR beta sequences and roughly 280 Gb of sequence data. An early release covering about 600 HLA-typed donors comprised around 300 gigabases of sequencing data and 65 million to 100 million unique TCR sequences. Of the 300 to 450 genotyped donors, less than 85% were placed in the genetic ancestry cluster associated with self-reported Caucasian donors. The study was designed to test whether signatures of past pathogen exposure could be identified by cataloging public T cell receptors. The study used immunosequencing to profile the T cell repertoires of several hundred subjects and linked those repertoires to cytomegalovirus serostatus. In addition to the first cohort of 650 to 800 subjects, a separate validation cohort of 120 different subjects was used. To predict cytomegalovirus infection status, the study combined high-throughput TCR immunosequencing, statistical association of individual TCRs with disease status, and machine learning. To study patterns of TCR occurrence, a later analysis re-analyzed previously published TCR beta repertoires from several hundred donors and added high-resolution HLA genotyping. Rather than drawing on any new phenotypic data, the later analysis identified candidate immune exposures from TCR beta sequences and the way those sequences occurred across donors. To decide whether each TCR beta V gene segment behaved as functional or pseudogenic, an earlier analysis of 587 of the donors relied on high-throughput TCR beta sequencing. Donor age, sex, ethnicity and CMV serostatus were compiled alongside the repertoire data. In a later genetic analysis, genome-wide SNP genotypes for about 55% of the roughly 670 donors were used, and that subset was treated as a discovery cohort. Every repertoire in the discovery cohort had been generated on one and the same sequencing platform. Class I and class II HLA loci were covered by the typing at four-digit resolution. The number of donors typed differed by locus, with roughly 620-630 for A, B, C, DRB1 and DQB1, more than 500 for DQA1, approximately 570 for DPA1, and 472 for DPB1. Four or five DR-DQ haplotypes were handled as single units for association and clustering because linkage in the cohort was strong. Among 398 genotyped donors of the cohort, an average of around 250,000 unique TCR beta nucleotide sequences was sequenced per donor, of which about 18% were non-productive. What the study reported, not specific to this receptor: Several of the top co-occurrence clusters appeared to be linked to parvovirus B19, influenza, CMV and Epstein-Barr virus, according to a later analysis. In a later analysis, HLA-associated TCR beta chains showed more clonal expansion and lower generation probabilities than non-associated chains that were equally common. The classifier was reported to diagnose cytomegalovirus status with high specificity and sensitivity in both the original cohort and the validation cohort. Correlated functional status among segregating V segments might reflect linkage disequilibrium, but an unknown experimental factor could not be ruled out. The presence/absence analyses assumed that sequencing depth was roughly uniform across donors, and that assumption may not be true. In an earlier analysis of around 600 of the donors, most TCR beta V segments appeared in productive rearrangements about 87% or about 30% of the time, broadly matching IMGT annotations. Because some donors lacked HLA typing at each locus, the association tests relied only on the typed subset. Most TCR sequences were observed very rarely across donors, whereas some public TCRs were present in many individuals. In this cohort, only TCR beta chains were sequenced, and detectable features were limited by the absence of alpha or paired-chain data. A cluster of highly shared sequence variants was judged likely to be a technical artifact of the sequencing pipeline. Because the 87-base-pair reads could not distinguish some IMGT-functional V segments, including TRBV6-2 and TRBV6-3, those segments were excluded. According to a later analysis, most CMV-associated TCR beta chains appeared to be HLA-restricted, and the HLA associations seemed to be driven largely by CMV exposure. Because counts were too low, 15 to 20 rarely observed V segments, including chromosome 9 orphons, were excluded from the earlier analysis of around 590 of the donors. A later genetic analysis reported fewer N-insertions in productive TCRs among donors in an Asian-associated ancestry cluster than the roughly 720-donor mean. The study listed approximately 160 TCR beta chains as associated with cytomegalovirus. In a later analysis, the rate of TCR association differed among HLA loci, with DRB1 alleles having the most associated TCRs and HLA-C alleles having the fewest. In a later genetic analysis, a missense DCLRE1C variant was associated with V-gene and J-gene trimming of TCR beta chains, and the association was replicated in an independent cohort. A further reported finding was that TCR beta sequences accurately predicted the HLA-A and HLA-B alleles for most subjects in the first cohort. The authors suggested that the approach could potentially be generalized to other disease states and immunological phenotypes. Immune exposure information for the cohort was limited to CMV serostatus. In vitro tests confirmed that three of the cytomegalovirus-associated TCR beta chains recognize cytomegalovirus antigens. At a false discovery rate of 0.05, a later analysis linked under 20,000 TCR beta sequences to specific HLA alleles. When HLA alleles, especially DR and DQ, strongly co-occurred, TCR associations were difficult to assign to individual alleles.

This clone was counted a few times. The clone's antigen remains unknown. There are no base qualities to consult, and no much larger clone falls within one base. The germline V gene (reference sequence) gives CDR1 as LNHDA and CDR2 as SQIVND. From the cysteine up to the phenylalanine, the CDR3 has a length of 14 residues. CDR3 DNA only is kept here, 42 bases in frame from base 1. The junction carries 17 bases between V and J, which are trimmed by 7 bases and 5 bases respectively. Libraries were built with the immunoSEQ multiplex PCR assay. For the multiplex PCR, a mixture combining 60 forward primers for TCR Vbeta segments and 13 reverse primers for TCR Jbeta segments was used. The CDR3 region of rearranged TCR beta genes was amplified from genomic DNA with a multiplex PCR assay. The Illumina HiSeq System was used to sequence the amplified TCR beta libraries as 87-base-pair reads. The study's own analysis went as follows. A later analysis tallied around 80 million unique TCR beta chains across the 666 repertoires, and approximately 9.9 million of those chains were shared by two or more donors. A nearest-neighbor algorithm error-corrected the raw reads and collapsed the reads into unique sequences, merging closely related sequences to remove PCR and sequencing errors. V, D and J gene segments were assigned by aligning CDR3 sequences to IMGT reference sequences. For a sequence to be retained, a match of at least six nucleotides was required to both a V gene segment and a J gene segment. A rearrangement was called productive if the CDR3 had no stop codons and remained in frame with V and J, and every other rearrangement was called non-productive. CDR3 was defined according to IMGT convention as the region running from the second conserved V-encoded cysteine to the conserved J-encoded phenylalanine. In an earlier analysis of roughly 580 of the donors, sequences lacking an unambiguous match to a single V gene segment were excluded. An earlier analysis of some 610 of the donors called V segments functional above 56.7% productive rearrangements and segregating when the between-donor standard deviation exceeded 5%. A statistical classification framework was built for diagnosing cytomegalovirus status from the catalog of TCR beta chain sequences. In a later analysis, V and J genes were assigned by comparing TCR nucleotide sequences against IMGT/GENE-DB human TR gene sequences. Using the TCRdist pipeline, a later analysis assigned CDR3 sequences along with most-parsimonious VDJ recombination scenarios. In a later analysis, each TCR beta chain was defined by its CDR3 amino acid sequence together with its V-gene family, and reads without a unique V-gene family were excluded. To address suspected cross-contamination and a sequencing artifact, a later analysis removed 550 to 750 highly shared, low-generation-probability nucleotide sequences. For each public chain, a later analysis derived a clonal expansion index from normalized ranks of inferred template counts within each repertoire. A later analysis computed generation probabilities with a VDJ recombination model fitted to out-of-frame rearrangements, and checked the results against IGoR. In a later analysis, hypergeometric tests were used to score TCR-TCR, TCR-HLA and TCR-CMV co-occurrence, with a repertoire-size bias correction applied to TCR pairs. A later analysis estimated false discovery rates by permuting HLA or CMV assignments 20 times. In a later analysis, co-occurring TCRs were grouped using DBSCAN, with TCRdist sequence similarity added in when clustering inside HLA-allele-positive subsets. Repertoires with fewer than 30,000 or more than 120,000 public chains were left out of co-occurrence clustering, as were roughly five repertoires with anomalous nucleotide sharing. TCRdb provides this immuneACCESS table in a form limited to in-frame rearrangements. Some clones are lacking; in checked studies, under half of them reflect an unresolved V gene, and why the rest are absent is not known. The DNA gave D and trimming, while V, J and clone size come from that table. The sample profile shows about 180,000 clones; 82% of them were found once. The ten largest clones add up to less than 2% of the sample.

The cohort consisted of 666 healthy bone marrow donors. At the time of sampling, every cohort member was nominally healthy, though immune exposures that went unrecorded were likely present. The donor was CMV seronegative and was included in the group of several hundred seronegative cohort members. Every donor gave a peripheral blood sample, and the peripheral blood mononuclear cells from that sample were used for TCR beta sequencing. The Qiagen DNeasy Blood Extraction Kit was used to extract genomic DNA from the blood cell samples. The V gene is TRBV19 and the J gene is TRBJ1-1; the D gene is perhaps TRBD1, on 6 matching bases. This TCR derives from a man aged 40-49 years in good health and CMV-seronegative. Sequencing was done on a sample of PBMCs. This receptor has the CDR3 CASTRRQGRTEAFF. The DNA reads TGTGCCAGTACTCGACGTCAGGGGCGAACTGAAGCTTTCTTT.